Detailed here is one T cell receptor beta chain. The entry originates in a study of blood T cell repertoires in COVID-19. Background on the study: COVID-19 samples, acute and convalescent, were from the United States, Italy and Spain.

The study recruited people aged about 18 to 95 years across around 24 US areas. In assigning cohorts, the study relied on participant-reported clinical history. TCRdb's table, derived via immunoSEQ multiplex PCR, lists solely in-frame clones and lacks some. The sample lists around 450,000 clones, 87% seen once, with under 2.5% in the top ten. The trim removed 5 bases at V and 1 base at J, leaving 3 bases unmatched. Per the germline V gene, CDR1 is SGHNT and CDR2 is YYREEE (reference sequence). The CDR3 extends over 14 amino acids. The V call is TRBV5-4, the J call TRBJ1-3; TRBD1 aligns across 7 bases. The sequenced sample consisted of PBMCs or T cells enriched from blood (not recorded which). The sequence derives from a woman aged 18-30 years with acute COVID-19. CDR3 residues: CASSRQGSGNTIYF. The CDR3 coding sequence is TGTGCCAGCAGTCGACAGGGTTCTGGAAACACCATATATTTT. The whole variable domain, remainder taken from reference TRBV5-4 and TRBJ1-3, is ETGVTQSPTHLIKTRGQQVTLRCSSQSGHNTVSWYQQALGQGPQFIFQYYREEENGRGNFPPRFSGLQFPNYSSELNVNALELDDSALYLCASSRQGSGNTIYFGEGSWLTVV.